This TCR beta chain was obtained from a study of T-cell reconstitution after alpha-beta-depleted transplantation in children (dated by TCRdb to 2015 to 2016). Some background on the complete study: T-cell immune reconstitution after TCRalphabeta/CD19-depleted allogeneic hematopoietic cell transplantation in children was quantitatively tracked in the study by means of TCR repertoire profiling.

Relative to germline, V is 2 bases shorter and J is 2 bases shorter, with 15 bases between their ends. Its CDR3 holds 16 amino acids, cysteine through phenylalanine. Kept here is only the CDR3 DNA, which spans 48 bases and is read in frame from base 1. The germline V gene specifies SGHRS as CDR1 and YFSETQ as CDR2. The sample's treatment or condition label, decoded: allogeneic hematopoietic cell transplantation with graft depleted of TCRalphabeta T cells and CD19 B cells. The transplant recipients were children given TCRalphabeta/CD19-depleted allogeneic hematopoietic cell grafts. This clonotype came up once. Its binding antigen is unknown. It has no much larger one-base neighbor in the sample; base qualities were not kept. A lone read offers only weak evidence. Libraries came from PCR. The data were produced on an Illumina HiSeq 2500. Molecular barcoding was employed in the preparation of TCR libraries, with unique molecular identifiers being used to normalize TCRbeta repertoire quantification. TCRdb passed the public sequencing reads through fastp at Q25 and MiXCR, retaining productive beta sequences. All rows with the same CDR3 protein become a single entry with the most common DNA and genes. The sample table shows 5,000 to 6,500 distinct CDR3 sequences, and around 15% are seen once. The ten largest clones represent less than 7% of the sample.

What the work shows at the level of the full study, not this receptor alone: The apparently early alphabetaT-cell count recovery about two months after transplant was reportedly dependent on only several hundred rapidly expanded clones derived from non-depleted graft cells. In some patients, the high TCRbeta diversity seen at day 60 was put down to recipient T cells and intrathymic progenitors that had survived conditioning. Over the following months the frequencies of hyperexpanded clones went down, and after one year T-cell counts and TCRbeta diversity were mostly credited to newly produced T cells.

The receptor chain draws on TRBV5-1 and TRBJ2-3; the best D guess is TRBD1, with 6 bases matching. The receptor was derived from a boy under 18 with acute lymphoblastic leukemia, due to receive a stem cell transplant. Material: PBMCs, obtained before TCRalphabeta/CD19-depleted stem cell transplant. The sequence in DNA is TGCGCCAGCAGCTTAAGCGGCAGGGGAATCACAGATACGCAGTATTTT. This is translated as CASSLSGRGITDTQYF.